This TCR beta chain emerged from a study of shared clonotypes between healthy human individuals (dated by TCRdb to 2020 to 2021). Regarding the research as a whole: The cohort comprised a couple of women and three men aged 18 to 49 years. Each donor's leukapheresis produced roughly between about 0.85 and 10 billion PBMCs. Per donor, three plates each were used for CD4 naive and CD4 memory, two for CD8 naive, and one for CD8 memory. Different laboratories and diverse techniques were used to prepare libraries and sequence TCR repertoires, to increase sequencing depth and limit assay-specific biases. Blood TCR repertoires of five healthy adults were deeply sequenced to estimate repertoire size and the extent of clonotype sharing between individuals.

Beyond this particular receptor, the publication reports: Estimated clonotype richness was generally larger for naive than for memory subsets. Higher generation probabilities were observed for clonotypes shared by all four sorted-subset donors than for non-shared clonotypes. Pairwise subsampling indicated that sequencing depth was expected to affect the degree of clonotype sharing among donors. Approximately 5% of naive CD4, 3.5% of naive CD8, around 2.3% of memory CD4, and about 0.4% of memory CD8 clonotypes were shared across several donors. The genetic and exposure-history diversity represented was limited by the small number of donors. Rarefaction of sorted-subset datasets indicated incomplete sequencing despite the large sequencing depth. Sampling was limited to blood, and TCR repertoires in tissue likely differ from TCR repertoires in blood.

Donors were healthy HIV-negative adults with no recently reported acute infections or vaccinations. All donors were Caucasian adults living in Nashville, Tennessee, USA. CD4+ T cells were enriched by magnetic negative selection; naive cells were then positively selected on CD45RA, and the negative fraction formed the memory subset. After blood collection by leukapheresis, PBMCs were isolated using Ficoll-Histopaque density gradient centrifugation and then cryopreserved in the vapor phase of liquid nitrogen. Purity and quantity of every magnetically sorted T cell population were checked by analytical flow cytometry. Genomic DNA was isolated from every sorted fraction and measured by UV absorbance on a Nanodrop 2000c. CDR1 and CDR2 were assigned from the germline V gene as SGHTA and FQGNSA. The CDR3 sequence holds 15 residues, the cysteine and phenylalanine included. Here the CDR3 DNA is all that survives: 45 bases in frame from base 1. V and J are truncated by 5 bases and 1 base respectively, leaving an intervening sequence of 12 bases.

Details on this clone: The antigen this receptor binds is unknown. No base-level quality is on record; no much larger clone is a single base apart.

Using the deep immunoSEQ assay, multiplex PCR amplified TCR CDR3 regions from genomic DNA. Genomic DNA extracted from each cell subset was distributed evenly over all wells of several immunoSEQ 96-well plates, and each plate served as one replicate. For sorted subsets, approximately 190 ng of genomic DNA, equivalent to around 30,000 T cell genomes, went into each replicate PCR. Purified libraries were quantified with a Qubit 3.0 fluorometer, sized on a Bioanalyzer 2100, and re-quantified with the KAPA Library Quantification kit. Every immunoSEQ 96-well plate was sequenced on a separate single-read 150-cycle Illumina NextSeq 550 flow cell. As for the original processing: Because only junctional sequences without quality scores were contained in the immunoSEQ output, filtering matching that applied to full-length reads could not be performed. Sequences were annotated with PyIR, a Python wrapper for IgBLAST v1.9, using IMGT germline references to assign V/J genes and CDR3. Any read was removed if the V/J assignment was weak (E-value above 1e-6), the CDR3 was missing, or the read contained stop codons, out-of-frame junctions, or ambiguous translated residues. V3J clonotypes were defined as sequences sharing the same inferred V gene, J gene, and CDR3 amino acid sequence. To compute the percentage overlap between repertoires, the number of shared unique clonotypes was divided by the size of the smaller repertoire. Three approaches were used to assess repertoire richness: RTK rarefaction, the Chao1 estimator, and Recon v2.1 estimates of unobserved clonotypes. Generation probabilities for all TCRbeta clonotypes obtained by the gDNA method from a few donors were computed using OLGA. TCRdb mirrors the immuneACCESS table, restricted to in-frame sequences. Some clones are absent from its copies; in checked studies, under half trace to an unresolved V gene, and the reason for the others is unknown. The V and J calls and clone size were taken over from that table, and D and trimming were inferred from the DNA. The sample table shows about 670,000 clones, and roughly 78% are seen once. The biggest ten clones account for around 1.8% of the sample.

The chain is assembled from TRBV7-2 and TRBJ1-5; possibly the D gene is TRBD1, per 6 matching bases. Specimen: memory CD4+ T cells sorted from blood. Explained via the paper, the cell subset or site label denotes: CD45RA-negative fraction. The receptor was isolated from a woman aged 25 to 39 in good health. The DNA reads as follows: TGTGCCAGCAGCGTTGGACAGTTAAGCAATCAGCCCCAGCATTTT. Translated, this gives CASSVGQLSNQPQHF.